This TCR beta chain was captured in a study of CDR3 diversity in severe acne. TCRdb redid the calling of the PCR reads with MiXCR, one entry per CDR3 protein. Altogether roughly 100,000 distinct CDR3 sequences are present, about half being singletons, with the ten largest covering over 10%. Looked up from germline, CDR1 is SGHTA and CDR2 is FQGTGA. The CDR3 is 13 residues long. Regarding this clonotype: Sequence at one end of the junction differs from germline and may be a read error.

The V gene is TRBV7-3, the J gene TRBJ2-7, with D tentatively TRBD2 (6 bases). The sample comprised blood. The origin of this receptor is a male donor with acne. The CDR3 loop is CASSLSGGYEEYF. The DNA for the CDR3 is TGTGCCAGCAGCCTTAGCGGAGGTTACGAGGAGTACTTC.